The TCR beta chain described here comes from a study of T cell repertoires in cytomegalovirus infection. Study observations and caveats: HLA-C-restricted CMV-specific TCR beta clonotypes were dominant in the ex vivo response.

The V and J ends lost 0 bases and 8 bases, in that order; junction bases with no gene match: 10. The germline V gene has CDR1 SGHDT and CDR2 YYEEEE. CDR3 length equals 16 residues. TCRdb reprocessed the reads with MiXCR, giving one entry per CDR3 protein. The sample has 170,000 or so distinct CDR3 sequences, around 14% seen once. As regards this clonotype: Its antigen remains unidentified.

The chain combines TRBV5-6 with TRBJ2-1, with TRBD1 matching 8 bases. The sequence came from a human donor in good health (CMV status not recorded). Some clones in this sample may be carry-over from other donors' samples. Sequenced: PBMCs. CDR3 residues: CASSLVGRGRVDEQFF. The CDR3 DNA reads TGTGCCAGCAGCTTGGTTGGCAGGGGGCGCGTCGATGAGCAGTTCTTC.